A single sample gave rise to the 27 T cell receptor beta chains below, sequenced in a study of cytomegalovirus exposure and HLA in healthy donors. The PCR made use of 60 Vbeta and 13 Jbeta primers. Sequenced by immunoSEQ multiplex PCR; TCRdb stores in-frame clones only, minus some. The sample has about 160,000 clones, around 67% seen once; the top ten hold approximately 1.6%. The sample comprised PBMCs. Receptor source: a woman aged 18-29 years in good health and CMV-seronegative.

The CDR3 DNA sequence: TGTGCCAGCAGCCCGGGGGGAAACCTTTACAATGAGCAGTTCTTC. Translated: CASSPGGNLYNEQFF. The chain couples TRBV11-3 to TRBJ2-1; 7 positions match TRBD2. J lost 4 bases, V lost 5 bases, and 8 bases had no gene match. CDR3 size: 15 residues. Germline V CDR1 and CDR2: SGHNT, YENEEA.

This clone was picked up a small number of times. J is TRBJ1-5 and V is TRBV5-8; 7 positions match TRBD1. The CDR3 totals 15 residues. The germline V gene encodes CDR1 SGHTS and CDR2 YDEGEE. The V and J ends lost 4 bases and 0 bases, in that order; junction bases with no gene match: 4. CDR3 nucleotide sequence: TGTGCCAGCAGCGAGGGACAGCTTAGCAATCAGCCCCAGCATTTT. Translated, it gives CASSEGQLSNQPQHF.

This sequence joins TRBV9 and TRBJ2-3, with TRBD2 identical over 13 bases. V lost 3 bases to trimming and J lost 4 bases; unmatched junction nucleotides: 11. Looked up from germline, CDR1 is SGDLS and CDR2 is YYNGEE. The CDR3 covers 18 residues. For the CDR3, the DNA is TGTGCCAGCAGCGCCGCCCCCGGAACTAGCGGGGGGGCAGATACGCAGTATTTT. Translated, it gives CASSAAPGTSGGADTQYF. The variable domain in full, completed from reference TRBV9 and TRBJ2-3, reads DSGVTQTPKHLITATGQRVTLRCSPRSGDLSVYWYQQSLDQGLQFLIQYYNGEERAKGNILERFSAQQFPDLHSELNLSSLELGDSALYFCASSAAPGTSGGADTQYFGPGTRLTVL.

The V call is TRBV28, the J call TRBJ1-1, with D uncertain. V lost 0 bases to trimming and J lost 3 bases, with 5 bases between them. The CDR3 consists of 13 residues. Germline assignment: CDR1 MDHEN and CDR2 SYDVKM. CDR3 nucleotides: TGTGCCAGCAGTTTATGGAGGGACACTGAAGCTTTCTTT. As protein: CASSLWRDTEAFF.

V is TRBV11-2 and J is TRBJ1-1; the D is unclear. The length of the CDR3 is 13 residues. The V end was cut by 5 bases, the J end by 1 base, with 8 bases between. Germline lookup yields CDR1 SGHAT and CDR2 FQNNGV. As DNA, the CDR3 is TGTGCCAGCAGCCTGGGGAGGAACACTGAAGCTTTCTTT. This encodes CASSLGRNTEAFF. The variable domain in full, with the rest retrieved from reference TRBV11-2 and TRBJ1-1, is EAGVAQSPRYKIIEKRQSVAFWCNPISGHATLYWYQQILGQGPKLLIQFQNNGVVDDSQLPKDRFSAERLKGVDSTLKIQPAKLEDSAVYLCASSLGRNTEAFFGQGTRLTVV.

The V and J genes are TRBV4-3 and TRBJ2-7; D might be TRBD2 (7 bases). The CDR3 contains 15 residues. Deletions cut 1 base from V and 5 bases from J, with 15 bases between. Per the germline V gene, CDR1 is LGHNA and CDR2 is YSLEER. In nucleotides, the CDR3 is TGCGCCAGCAGCCAAGGGGGGGGCGCCTTGGACGAGCAGTACTTC. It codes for CASSQGGGALDEQYF.

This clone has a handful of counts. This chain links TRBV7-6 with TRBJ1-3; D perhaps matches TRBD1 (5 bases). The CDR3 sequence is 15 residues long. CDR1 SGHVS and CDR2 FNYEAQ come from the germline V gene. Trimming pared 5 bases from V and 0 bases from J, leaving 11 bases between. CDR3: CASSRTGTSGNTIYF. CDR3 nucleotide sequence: TGTGCCAGCAGCCGAACAGGAACCTCTGGAAACACCATATATTTT. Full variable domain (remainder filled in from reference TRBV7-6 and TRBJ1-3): GAGVSQSPRYKVTKRGQDVALRCDPISGHVSLYWYRQALGQGPEFLTYFNYEAQQDKSGLPNDRFSAERPEGSISTLTIQRTEQRDSAMYRCASSRTGTSGNTIYFGEGSWLTVV.

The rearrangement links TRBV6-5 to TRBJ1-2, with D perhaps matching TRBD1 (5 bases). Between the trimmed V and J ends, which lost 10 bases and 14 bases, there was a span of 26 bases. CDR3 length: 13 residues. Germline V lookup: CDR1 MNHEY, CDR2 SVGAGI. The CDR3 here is CATQPEGRTFWTF. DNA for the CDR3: TGTGCCACTCAGCCGGAGGGACGAACGTTTTGGACCTTC.

CDR3 sequence: CSVETMKRGGPRGYEQYF. The CDR3 DNA is TGCAGCGTTGAAACGATGAAGCGGGGGGGACCTAGGGGGTACGAGCAGTACTTC. The chain employs TRBV29-1 and TRBJ2-5; 10 bases fit TRBD2. The DNA end lines up better with TRBJ2-7; the J call may be wrong. Germline V gene sequence: CDR1 SQVTM, CDR2 ANQGSEA. The length of the CDR3 is 18 residues.

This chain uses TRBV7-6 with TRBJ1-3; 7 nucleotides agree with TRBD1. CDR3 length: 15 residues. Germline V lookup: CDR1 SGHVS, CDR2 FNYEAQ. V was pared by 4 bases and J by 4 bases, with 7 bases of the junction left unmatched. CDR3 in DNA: TGTGCCAGCAGCTCCACTGGGACAGCGGGAAACACCATATATTTT. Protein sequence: CASSSTGTAGNTIYF.

Here the CDR3 reads CASSQARDGYTEAFF. As DNA, the CDR3 is TGTGCCAGCAGCCAGGCGCGGGACGGGTACACTGAAGCTTTCTTT. This rearrangement joins TRBV7-8 to TRBJ1-1; the D gene is possibly TRBD1 (5 bases). Germline loops: CDR1 SGHVS, CDR2 FQNEAQ. Trimming removed 5 bases at V and 3 bases at J, with 16 bases between. The CDR3 totals 15 residues.

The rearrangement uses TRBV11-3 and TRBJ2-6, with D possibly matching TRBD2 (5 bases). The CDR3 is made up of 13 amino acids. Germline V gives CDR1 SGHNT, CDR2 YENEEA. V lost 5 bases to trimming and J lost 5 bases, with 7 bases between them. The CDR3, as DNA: TGTGCCAGCAGCAGCGGTTGGGCCAACGTCCTGACTTTC. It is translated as CASSSGWANVLTF.

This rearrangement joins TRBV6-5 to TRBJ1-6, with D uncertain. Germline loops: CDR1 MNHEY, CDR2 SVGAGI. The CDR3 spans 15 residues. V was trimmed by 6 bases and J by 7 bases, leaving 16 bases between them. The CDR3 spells CASSPGVLGNSPLHF. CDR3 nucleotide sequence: TGTGCCAGCAGCCCGGGAGTACTCGGGAATTCACCCCTCCACTTT.

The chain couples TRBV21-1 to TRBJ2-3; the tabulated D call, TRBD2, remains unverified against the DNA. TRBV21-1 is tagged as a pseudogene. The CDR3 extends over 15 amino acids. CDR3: CASRRHLRGEDTQYF. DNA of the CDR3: TGTGCCAGCAGGCGACATCTCCGGGGGGAAGATACGCAGTATTTT.

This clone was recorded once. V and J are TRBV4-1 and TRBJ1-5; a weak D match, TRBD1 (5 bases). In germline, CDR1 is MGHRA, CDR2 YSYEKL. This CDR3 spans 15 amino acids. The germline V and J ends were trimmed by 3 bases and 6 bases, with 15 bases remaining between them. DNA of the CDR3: TGCGCCAGCAGCCAGGGAGGGGATCATGGTCAGCCCCAGCATTTT. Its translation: CASSQGGDHGQPQHF.

The CDR3 loop reads CASSRGLGDEQFF. CDR3 in DNA: TGCGCCAGCAGCCGGGGACTGGGGGATGAGCAGTTCTTC. This chain connects TRBV4-1 to TRBJ2-1; D perhaps matches TRBD2 (6 bases). Between the trimmed V and J ends, which lost 4 bases and 8 bases, there was a span of 12 bases. Germline lookup yields CDR1 MGHRA and CDR2 YSYEKL. This CDR3 has 13 amino acids.

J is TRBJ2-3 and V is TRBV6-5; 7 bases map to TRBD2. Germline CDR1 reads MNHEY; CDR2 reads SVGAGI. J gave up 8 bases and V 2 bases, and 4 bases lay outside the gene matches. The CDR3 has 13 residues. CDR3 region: CASSYRDYGTQYF. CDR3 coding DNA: TGTGCCAGCAGTTACCGGGACTACGGTACGCAGTATTTT.

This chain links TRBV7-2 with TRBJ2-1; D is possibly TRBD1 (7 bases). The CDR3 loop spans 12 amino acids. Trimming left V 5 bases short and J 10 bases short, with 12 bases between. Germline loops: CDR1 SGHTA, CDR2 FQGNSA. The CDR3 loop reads CASSTGDREQFF. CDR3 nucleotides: TGTGCCAGCAGCACGGGGGACAGAGAGCAGTTCTTC.

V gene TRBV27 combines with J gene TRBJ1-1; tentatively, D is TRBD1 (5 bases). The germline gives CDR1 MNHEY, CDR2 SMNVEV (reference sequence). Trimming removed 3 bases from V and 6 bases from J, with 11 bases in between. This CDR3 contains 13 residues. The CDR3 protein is CASSFAGRAEAFF. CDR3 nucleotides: TGTGCCAGCAGTTTCGCAGGGAGGGCTGAAGCTTTCTTT.

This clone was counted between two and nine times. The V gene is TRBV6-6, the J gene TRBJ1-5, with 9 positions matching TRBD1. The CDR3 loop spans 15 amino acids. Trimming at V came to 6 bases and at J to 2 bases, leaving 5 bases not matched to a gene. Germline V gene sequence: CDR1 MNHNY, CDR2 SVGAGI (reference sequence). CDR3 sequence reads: CASSKGQGGNQPQHF. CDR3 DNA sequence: TGTGCCAGCAGCAAGGGACAGGGTGGCAATCAGCCCCAGCATTTT.

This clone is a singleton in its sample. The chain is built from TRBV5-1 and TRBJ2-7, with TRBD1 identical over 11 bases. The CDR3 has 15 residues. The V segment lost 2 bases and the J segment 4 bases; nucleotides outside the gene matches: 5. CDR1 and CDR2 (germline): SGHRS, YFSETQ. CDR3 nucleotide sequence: TGCGCCAGCAGCTTCTCGGGACAGGGGGGGTACGAGCAGTACTTC. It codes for CASSFSGQGGYEQYF.

The CDR3 protein is CASSRRTGMTEETQYF. CDR3 nucleotides: TGTGCCAGCAGCCGGCGGACAGGGATGACAGAAGAGACCCAGTACTTC. V and J are TRBV14 and TRBJ2-5, with 8 bases fitting TRBD1. There are 16 residues in the CDR3. With 4 bases clipped from V and 3 bases from J, the junction kept 10 bases outside the gene matches. The germline gives CDR1 SGHDN, CDR2 FVKESK.

CDR3 loop: CATSRTFNTGELFF. CDR3 DNA: TGTGCCACCAGCAGAACTTTTAACACCGGGGAGCTGTTTTTT. The chain couples TRBV15 to TRBJ2-2; no clear D gene. The CDR3 totals 14 residues. Germline V gene sequence: CDR1 LNHNV, CDR2 YYDKDF (reference sequence). V lost 2 bases and J 2 bases, leaving 6 bases between the germline ends.

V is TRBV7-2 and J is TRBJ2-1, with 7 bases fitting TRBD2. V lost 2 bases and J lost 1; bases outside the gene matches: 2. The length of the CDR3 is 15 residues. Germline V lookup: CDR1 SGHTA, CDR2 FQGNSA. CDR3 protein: CASSLLAGSYNEQFF. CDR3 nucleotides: TGTGCCAGCAGCTTATTAGCGGGTTCCTACAATGAGCAGTTCTTC.

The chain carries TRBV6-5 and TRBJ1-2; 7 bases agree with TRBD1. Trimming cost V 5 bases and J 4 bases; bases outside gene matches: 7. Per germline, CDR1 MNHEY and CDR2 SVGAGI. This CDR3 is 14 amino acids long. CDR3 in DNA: TGTGCCAGCAGTCGCTCCGGGACAGTCTATGGCTACACCTTC. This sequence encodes CASSRSGTVYGYTF.

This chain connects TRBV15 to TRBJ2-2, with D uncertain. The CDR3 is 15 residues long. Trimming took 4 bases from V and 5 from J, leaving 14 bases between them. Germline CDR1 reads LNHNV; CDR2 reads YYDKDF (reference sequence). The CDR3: CATSTSRYRTGELFF. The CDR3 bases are TGTGCCACCAGCACCAGTCGTTATCGTACCGGGGAGCTGTTTTTT.

The CDR3 bases are TGTGCCAGCAGCCCGTGGACAGGCGAGTGGAACACTGAAGCTTTCTTT. This codes for CASSPWTGEWNTEAFF. The V and J genes are TRBV14 and TRBJ1-1, with 7 bases aligning to TRBD1. Trimming took 4 bases from V and 1 from J; bases not matched to a gene: 9. Germline V gene sequence: CDR1 SGHDN, CDR2 FVKESK. This CDR3 region has 16 residues.